The rows below give T cell receptor beta chains drawn from one sample of a study of blood T cell repertoires in COVID-19. The assay was immunoSEQ multiplex PCR, and TCRdb's table has in-frame clones only and misses some. The sample has some 60,000 clones, 80% to 95% seen once. The sequenced sample consisted of peripheral blood. These receptors all stem from a human donor in a cohort sampled during active COVID-19. Each CDR3 is given with its conserved first and last residue. Each record gives: clone size, V gene, D gene, J gene, CDR3 protein, CDR3 DNA. A D gene is named only where the DNA matches it firmly. Some rows mark clone size as missing; the rest say once, few, many or name a class of expanded clone.

NA	TRBV9	NA	TRBJ2-1	CASSVGALIDEQFF	TGTGCCAGCAGCGTAGGGGCCTTAATAGATGAGCAGTTCTTC
NA	TRBV28	NA	TRBJ2-5	CASSFPGGSKTQYF	TGTGCCAGCAGTTTCCCGGGGGGCTCAAAGACCCAGTACTTC
NA	TRBV12-5	TRBD2	TRBJ2-7	CEGLGGYEQYF	TGTGAGGGACTAGGGGGCTACGAGCAGTACTTC
NA	TRBV3-1/TRBV3-2	NA	TRBJ1-1	CASSQVGWGQQDTEAFF	TGTGCCAGCAGCCAAGTCGGTTGGGGGCAGCAGGACACTGAAGCTTTCTTT
NA	TRBV7-3	TRBD2	TRBJ2-7	CASSLGASGAYEQYF	TGTGCCAGCAGCTTGGGGGCTAGCGGGGCCTACGAGCAGTACTTC
NA	TRBV20-1	NA	TRBJ1-6	CSAQQGSPLHF	TGCAGTGCCCAACAGGGATCACCCCTCCACTTT
NA	TRBV6-5	TRBD1	TRBJ1-4	CASSLGTDDEKLFF	TGTGCCAGCAGTTTGGGGACAGACGATGAAAAACTGTTTTTT
NA	TRBV3-1/TRBV3-2	NA	TRBJ2-7	CASSQVWQAGNAHEQYF	TGTGCCAGCAGCCAAGTGTGGCAAGCAGGCAACGCCCACGAGCAGTACTTC
once	TRBV30	NA	TRBJ1-4	CAWSDSAWGEKLFF	TGTGCCTGGAGCGACAGTGCATGGGGTGAAAAACTGTTTTTT
NA	TRBV6-5	TRBD1	TRBJ2-1	CASGRDRDRNEQFF	TGTGCCAGCGGCCGGGACAGGGACCGCAATGAGCAGTTCTTC
NA	TRBV6-6	TRBD2	TRBJ2-1	CASSKTSATYNEQFF	TGTGCCAGCAGTAAGACTAGCGCGACTTACAATGAGCAGTTCTTC
NA	TRBV2	NA	TRBJ2-4	CASSIGTTLAKNIQYF	TGTGCCAGCTCTATCGGGACAACCCTAGCCAAAAACATTCAGTACTTC
NA	TRBV5-4	NA	TRBJ2-7	CASSSRGGQVNLNAGEQYF	TGTGCCAGCAGCTCGAGGGGGGGACAGGTGAACCTGAATGCGGGCGAGCAGTACTTC
NA	TRBV18	NA	TRBJ1-1	CASSPRDKPNTEAFF	TGTGCCAGCTCGCCAAGGGACAAACCGAACACTGAAGCTTTCTTT
NA	TRBV7-2	NA	TRBJ1-5	CASSLYSKNQPQHF	TGTGCCAGCAGCTTATACAGTAAGAATCAGCCCCAGCATTTT
NA	TRBV4-2	NA	TRBJ2-1	CASSQGLSDEQFF	TGTGCCAGCAGCCAGGGACTGTCCGATGAGCAGTTCTTC
once	TRBV10-3	NA	TRBJ2-5	CATGQGRETQYF	TGTGCCACGGGGCAGGGGCGAGAGACCCAGTACTTC